A selection of T cell receptor beta chains follows, all from one sample in a study of T cell responses to AZD1222 COVID-19 vaccine. Libraries were prepared by immunoSEQ multiplex PCR; TCRdb keeps only in-frame clonotypes and omits some of them. The sample comprises roughly 80,000 clones, roughly 88% of which are singletons, and over 1.1% rests with the top ten. This material consisted of peripheral blood, taken 28 days after the second AZD1222 dose. The receptors come from an adult who received the AZD1222 COVID-19 vaccine. CDR3s include the opening cysteine and the closing phenylalanine or tryptophan. A D gene is named only where the DNA matches it firmly. Size tells how often a clone was seen (once, few, many) or the class of an expanded clone, and some rows leave it out.

D gene: TRBD2; clone size: .; V gene: TRBV7-3; J gene: TRBJ2-1; CDR3 DNA: TGTGCCAGCAGCTTAATCGGGGGGAAGAATGAGCAGTTCTTC; CDR3 protein: CASSLIGGKNEQFF
D gene: .; clone size: .; V gene: TRBV7-9; J gene: TRBJ2-5; CDR3 DNA: TGTGCCAGCAGCGTACCGGGGTATACCCGCGAGACCCAGTACTTC; CDR3 protein: CASSVPGYTRETQYF
D gene: TRBD1; clone size: .; V gene: TRBV24-1; J gene: TRBJ2-3; CDR3 DNA: TGTGCCACCAGCAATCCCGACAGGGGGCTGGGAGATACGCAGTATTTT; CDR3 protein: CATSNPDRGLGDTQYF
D gene: TRBD2; clone size: .; V gene: TRBV2; J gene: TRBJ2-3; CDR3 DNA: TGTGCCAGCAGCTTCCCCGGGACTAGCGGGGGGCCCACAGATACGCAGTATTTT; CDR3 protein: CASSFPGTSGGPTDTQYF
D gene: TRBD2; clone size: once; V gene: TRBV6-5; J gene: TRBJ2-5; CDR3 DNA: TGTGCCAGCAGGGTACACGGGGGGAGGGGAGAGACCCAGTACTTC; CDR3 protein: CASRVHGGRGETQYF
D gene: .; clone size: .; V gene: TRBV7-9; J gene: TRBJ1-6; CDR3 DNA: TGTGCCAGCAGCCGAAATTCACCCCTCCACTTT; CDR3 protein: CASSRNSPLHF
D gene: .; clone size: .; V gene: TRBV19; J gene: TRBJ1-2; CDR3 DNA: TGTGCCAGTAGTACGGAAGATTCGCCCTATTATTATGGCTACACCTTC; CDR3 protein: CASSTEDSPYYYGYTF
D gene: .; clone size: .; V gene: TRBV12-3/TRBV12-4; J gene: TRBJ1-2; CDR3 DNA: TGTGCCAGCAGTCCAGACAGTCCGGCCGGCTACACCTTC; CDR3 protein: CASSPDSPAGYTF
D gene: TRBD1; clone size: .; V gene: TRBV9; J gene: TRBJ2-7; CDR3 DNA: TGTGCCAGCAGCCCCACAGGGGGCCGACCCTACGAGCAGTACTTC; CDR3 protein: CASSPTGGRPYEQYF
D gene: .; clone size: .; V gene: TRBV14; J gene: TRBJ2-5; CDR3 DNA: TGTGCCAGCAGCCATGAACACCAAGAGACCCAGTACTTC; CDR3 protein: CASSHEHQETQYF
D gene: TRBD1; clone size: .; V gene: TRBV6-2/TRBV6-3; J gene: TRBJ2-7; CDR3 DNA: TGTGCCAGCAGTTACTCGACGAGGGGGGACAGGGGGTCTTTCGAGCAGTACTTC; CDR3 protein: CASSYSTRGDRGSFEQYF
D gene: TRBD1; clone size: .; V gene: TRBV10-3; J gene: TRBJ1-4; CDR3 DNA: TGTGCCATCAGTGGCACGGGACAGGGCCATGAAAAACTGTTTTTT; CDR3 protein: CAISGTGQGHEKLFF
D gene: TRBD1; clone size: .; V gene: TRBV20-1; J gene: TRBJ1-4; CDR3 DNA: TGCAGTGCGGCGGGGACAGGCTCCCTTTTT; CDR3 protein: CSAAGTGSLF
D gene: .; clone size: .; V gene: TRBV5-1; J gene: TRBJ2-7; CDR3 DNA: TGCGCCAGCAGCTTCCTACAGGGAACTTACGAGCAGTACTTC; CDR3 protein: CASSFLQGTYEQYF
D gene: .; clone size: .; V gene: TRBV25-1; J gene: TRBJ1-6; CDR3 DNA: TGTGCCAGCAGTGTAGGGAATTCACCCCTCCACTTT; CDR3 protein: CASSVGNSPLHF
D gene: .; clone size: once; V gene: TRBV3-1/TRBV3-2; J gene: TRBJ2-3; CDR3 DNA: TGTGCCAGCAGACGACAGAATACAGATACGCAGTATTTT; CDR3 protein: CASRRQNTDTQYF
D gene: .; clone size: .; V gene: TRBV7-2; J gene: TRBJ2-6; CDR3 DNA: TGTGCCAGCAGCTTTGGCGGGGCCCCTGGGGCCAACGTCCTGACTTTC; CDR3 protein: CASSFGGAPGANVLTF
D gene: .; clone size: .; V gene: TRBV5-1; J gene: TRBJ1-6; CDR3 DNA: TGCGCCAGCGGCCCGGGAGAGAATTCACCCCTCCACTTT; CDR3 protein: CASGPGENSPLHF
D gene: .; clone size: .; V gene: TRBV3-1/TRBV3-2; J gene: TRBJ2-7; CDR3 DNA: TGTGCCAGCAGCCTAGCAGGGGCGTACGAGCAGTACTTC; CDR3 protein: CASSLAGAYEQYF
D gene: .; clone size: .; V gene: TRBV27; J gene: TRBJ1-2; CDR3 DNA: TGTGCCAGCAGGGAGGCAGGGCCCAACTATGGCTACACCTTC; CDR3 protein: CASREAGPNYGYTF
D gene: .; clone size: .; V gene: TRBV2; J gene: TRBJ2-3; CDR3 DNA: TGTGCCAGCAGTGAACGGGCTTACACAGATACGCAGTATTTT; CDR3 protein: CASSERAYTDTQYF
D gene: TRBD1; clone size: .; V gene: TRBV7-9; J gene: TRBJ2-7; CDR3 DNA: TGTGCCAGCAGCCCGCCGGACAGGGGCGAGCAGTACTTC; CDR3 protein: CASSPPDRGEQYF
D gene: .; clone size: few; V gene: TRBV6-1; J gene: TRBJ1-6; CDR3 DNA: TGTGCCAGCAGTGAAAGGAGCAGGGCGGCTTCACCCCTCCACTTT; CDR3 protein: CASSERSRAASPLHF
D gene: TRBD1; clone size: .; V gene: TRBV18; J gene: TRBJ1-6; CDR3 DNA: TGTGCCAGCTCACGAGGACAGGGGATGGGTGATTCACCCCTCCACTTT; CDR3 protein: CASSRGQGMGDSPLHF
D gene: .; clone size: .; V gene: TRBV19; J gene: TRBJ1-5; CDR3 DNA: TGTGCCAGTAGTATAGTGACCGGACAGTCTGCTCAGCCCCAGCATTTT; CDR3 protein: CASSIVTGQSAQPQHF
D gene: TRBD2; clone size: .; V gene: TRBV30; J gene: TRBJ2-7; CDR3 DNA: TGTGCCTGGAGTCCCGGGGGGGGTTCCGAGCAGTACTTC; CDR3 protein: CAWSPGGGSEQYF
D gene: .; clone size: .; V gene: TRBV27; J gene: TRBJ2-1; CDR3 DNA: TGTGCCAGCAGTTTACGACAGGACTCCTACAATGAGCAGTTCTTC; CDR3 protein: CASSLRQDSYNEQFF
D gene: TRBD2; clone size: .; V gene: TRBV7-2; J gene: TRBJ2-3; CDR3 DNA: TGTGCCAGCAGCGGCCGCCTCGTAGCCGGGGGGGGGAGAACAGATACGCAGTATTTT; CDR3 protein: CASSGRLVAGGGRTDTQYF
D gene: .; clone size: .; V gene: TRBV7-2; J gene: TRBJ2-7; CDR3 DNA: TGTGCCAGCAGCTTAGATGGAGGGGCGATCTACGAGCAGTACTTC; CDR3 protein: CASSLDGGAIYEQYF